This TCR beta chain was recovered during a study of shared clonotypes between healthy human individuals. TCRdb's table, derived via immunoSEQ multiplex PCR, lists solely in-frame clones and lacks some. Altogether under 600,000 clones are present, approximately 97% being singletons, with the ten largest covering approximately 0.057%. V lost 6 bases and J lost 5; bases outside the gene matches: 6. The CDR3 totals 14 residues. Looked up from germline, CDR1 is MNHNY and CDR2 is SVGAGI (reference sequence). This clonotype was obtained from a woman aged 30 to 39 in good health. Sequencing was done on a sample of naive CD4+ T cells sorted from blood. As for subset: CD45RA+ positively selected. V is TRBV6-6 and J is TRBJ2-7, with 11 bases fitting TRBD2. The CDR3 is CASSLAGGDDEQYF. The CDR3, as DNA: TGTGCCAGCAGCCTAGCGGGAGGAGACGACGAGCAGTACTTC.